This TCR beta chain comes out of a study of identifying expanded T cells in peripheral blood. Study results and limitations: Clone count variance between roughly 2-week samples rose with total template count.

Concerning this clone itself: What it binds is not known.

CDR3 length: 16 amino acids. The germline V gene encodes CDR1 SGHTA and CDR2 FQGNSA. V was clipped by 1 base and J by 4 bases, with 15 bases between them. Sequenced by immunoSEQ multiplex PCR; TCRdb stores in-frame clones only, minus some. The profile shows 85,000 to 100,000 clones, around 88% of them singletons. Input material: blood. J is TRBJ2-3 and V is TRBV7-2; maybe TRBD2 (5 bases). The sequence was obtained from a person aged 18-70 years in good health. The CDR3 DNA is TGTGCCAGCAGCTTAGTACCTCTAGCCCCGGCAGATACGCAGTATTTT. Translation gives CASSLVPLAPADTQYF.